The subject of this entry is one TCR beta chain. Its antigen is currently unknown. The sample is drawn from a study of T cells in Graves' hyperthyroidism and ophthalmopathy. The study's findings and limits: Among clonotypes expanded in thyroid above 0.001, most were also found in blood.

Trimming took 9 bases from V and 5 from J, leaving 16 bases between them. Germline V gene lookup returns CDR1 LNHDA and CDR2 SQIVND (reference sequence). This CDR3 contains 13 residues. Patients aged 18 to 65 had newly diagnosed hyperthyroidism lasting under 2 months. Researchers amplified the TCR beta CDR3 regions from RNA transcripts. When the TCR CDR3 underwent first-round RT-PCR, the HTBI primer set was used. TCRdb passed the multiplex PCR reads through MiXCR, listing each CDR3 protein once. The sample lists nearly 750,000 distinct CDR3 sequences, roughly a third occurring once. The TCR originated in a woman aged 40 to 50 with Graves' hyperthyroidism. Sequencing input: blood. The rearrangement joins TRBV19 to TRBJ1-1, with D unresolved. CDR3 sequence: CASSPTAGTEAFF. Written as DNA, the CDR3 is TGTGCCAGCTCACCGACGGCTGGTACTGAAGCTTTCTTT.